This passage covers 28 T cell receptor beta chains from one sample sequenced in a study of cytomegalovirus exposure and HLA in healthy donors. Vbeta (60) and Jbeta (13) primers were used in the PCR. Assay used: immunoSEQ multiplex PCR; TCRdb lists only in-frame clones, some missing. The table lists roughly 100,000 clones, about three quarters of them singletons. The sample taken for sequencing was PBMCs. These receptors all stem from a boy between 10 and 17 years old in good health and CMV-seronegative.

The chain combines TRBV9 with TRBJ2-7, with D maybe TRBD1 (8 bases). The germline V gene has CDR1 SGDLS and CDR2 YYNGEE. The CDR3 consists of 15 residues. V was clipped by 4 bases and J by 0 bases, with 14 bases between them. The CDR3 here is CASSPGGGSSYEQYF. The DNA of the CDR3 is TGTGCCAGCAGCCCAGGGGGCGGGAGCTCCTACGAGCAGTACTTC. The whole variable domain, remainder taken from reference TRBV9 and TRBJ2-7, is DSGVTQTPKHLITATGQRVTLRCSPRSGDLSVYWYQQSLDQGLQFLIQYYNGEERAKGNILERFSAQQFPDLHSELNLSSLELGDSALYFCASSPGGGSSYEQYFGPGTRLTVT.

V and J are TRBV5-1 and TRBJ2-1, with TRBD2 identical over 14 bases. Trimming cost V 4 bases and J 6 bases; bases outside gene matches: 6. CDR3 length: 16 amino acids. Germline CDR1 and CDR2: SGHRS and YFSETQ. CDR3 coding DNA: TGCGCCAGCAGCCTCCGGACTAGCGGGAGGCCCAATGAGCAGTTCTTC. Protein sequence: CASSLRTSGRPNEQFF.

The chain recombines TRBV30 with TRBJ2-2, with 10 bases that match TRBD1. From germline, CDR1 is GTSNPN and CDR2 SVGIG (reference sequence). This CDR3 has 13 amino acids. V shed 8 bases and J 7 bases; nucleotides not matched to a gene: 7. The DNA for the CDR3 is TGTGCCGCTGGGACAGGGGCAGGCGGGGAGCTGTTTTTT. Amino acids: CAAGTGAGGELFF.

The chain joins TRBV7-6 to TRBJ2-1; 13 bases map to TRBD2. V lost 5 bases and J lost 7; bases outside the gene matches: 8. Germline V gives CDR1 SGHVS, CDR2 FNYEAQ. The CDR3 runs to 16 residues. The CDR3: CASSPNPLAGGNEQFF. CDR3 DNA: TGTGCCAGCAGCCCCAATCCACTAGCGGGGGGGAATGAGCAGTTCTTC.

This chain links TRBV5-4 with TRBJ2-7; D is perhaps TRBD1 (5 bases). From germline, CDR1 is SGHNT and CDR2 YYREEE (reference sequence). The CDR3 covers 15 residues. Trimming removed 0 bases from V and 2 bases from J, with 12 bases in between. CDR3 nucleotides: TGTGCCAGCAGCTTGGTAGGGGCTAGACCCTACGAGCAGTACTTC. Residues: CASSLVGARPYEQYF.

CDR3 amino acids: CASSLNWGREKLFF. CDR3 nucleotides: TGTGCCAGCAGCTTAAATTGGGGGCGGGAAAAACTGTTTTTT. This sequence joins TRBV7-2 and TRBJ1-4; TRBD1 is a possible D gene (6 bases). CDR1 is SGHTA and CDR2 is FQGNSA in the germline V gene. The CDR3 extends over 14 amino acids. V dropped 2 bases and J dropped 8 bases, with 12 bases sitting between them.

This chain links TRBV29-1 with TRBJ1-1; D is possibly TRBD1 (6 bases). Germline assignment: CDR1 SQVTM and CDR2 ANQGSEA. Trimming took off 4 bases at V and 1 base at J, with 7 bases between the two ends. This CDR3 is 12 amino acids long. Written as DNA, the CDR3 is TGCAGCGTTGGAGGGGGGAACACTGAAGCTTTCTTT. This translates into CSVGGGNTEAFF.

The chain uses TRBV4-2 and TRBJ2-7; 7 nucleotides line up with TRBD1. In germline, CDR1 is LGHNA, CDR2 YNFKEQ. The CDR3 contains 15 residues. The V segment lost 0 bases and the J segment 4 bases; nucleotides outside the gene matches: 6. CDR3 loop: CASSQDHRGKYEQYF. The CDR3 bases are TGTGCCAGCAGCCAAGATCACAGGGGAAAATACGAGCAGTACTTC.

This clone was found a few times. The chain uses TRBV28 and TRBJ1-2, with 8 bases fitting TRBD1. J lost 0 bases, V lost 4 bases, and 7 bases had no gene match. This CDR3 comprises 16 residues. Germline assignment: CDR1 MDHEN and CDR2 SYDVKM. CDR3 DNA sequence: TGTGCCAGCAGTTCAACAGGGGGGATAGCTAACTATGGCTACACCTTC. It is translated as CASSSTGGIANYGYTF.

The CDR3 DNA reads as TGTGCCAGCAGTTACTTCGGACAAAACAATGAAAAACTGTTTTTT. It specifies CASSYFGQNNEKLFF. The rearrangement uses TRBV6-5 and TRBJ1-4, with a weak D call TRBD1 (5 bases). This CDR3 comprises 15 residues. Germline CDR1 MNHEY, CDR2 SVGAGI. V was pared by 1 base and J by 5 bases, with 11 bases between.

The V gene is TRBV2, the J gene TRBJ2-7, with D perhaps TRBD1 (6 bases). CDR1 SNHLY and CDR2 FYNNEI come from the germline V gene. The CDR3 spans 15 residues. The V end was cut by 1 base, the J end by 0 bases, with 10 bases between. CDR3 nucleotides: TGTGCCAGCAGTGAAGGGGGGCCCCCCTCCTACGAGCAGTACTTC. It translates to CASSEGGPPSYEQYF.

V is TRBV30 and J is TRBJ1-1, with a tentative D call TRBD1 (5 bases). Trimming took 4 bases from V and 7 from J, leaving 10 bases between them. Germline V gene sequence: CDR1 GTSNPN, CDR2 SVGIG (reference sequence). The CDR3 sequence is 11 residues long. Written as DNA, the CDR3 is TGTGCCTGGATGAGGCAGGGTGAAGCTTTCTTT. This sequence encodes CAWMRQGEAFF.

This clone has only a few counts. The V call is TRBV11-1, the J call TRBJ1-2; possibly TRBD1 for D (5 bases). In germline, CDR1 is SGHAT, CDR2 FQDESV (reference sequence). This CDR3 has 14 residues. V was trimmed by 2 bases and J by 5 bases, leaving 12 bases between them. CDR3 bases: TGTGCCAGCAGCTTAAACAGGAAAGGGTATGGCTACACCTTC. Translating it yields CASSLNRKGYGYTF.

The chain recombines TRBV5-6 with TRBJ1-3; TRBD1 matches at 7 bases. The V segment lost 3 bases and the J segment 6 bases; nucleotides outside the gene matches: 6. This CDR3 has 14 residues. Per germline, CDR1 SGHDT and CDR2 YYEEEE. The CDR3 nucleotides are TGTGCCAGCAGCTATGCCGACAGGGCAAACACCATATATTTT. It yields the protein CASSYADRANTIYF.

The chain couples TRBV12-5 to TRBJ1-2, with TRBD1 matching 8 bases. Germline V CDR1 and CDR2: LGHNT, FRNRAP. J gave up 7 bases and V 6 bases, and 1 base lay outside the gene matches. The CDR3 covers 11 residues. CDR3 amino acids: CASGTGVGYTF. CDR3 bases: TGTGCTAGTGGGACAGGGGTTGGCTACACCTTC.

The chain carries TRBV7-2 and TRBJ1-3, with D perhaps TRBD1 (5 bases). V lost 2 bases and J lost 2, with 16 bases in between. Per the germline V gene, CDR1 is SGHTA and CDR2 is FQGNSA. The CDR3 sequence is 17 residues long. DNA for the CDR3: TGTGCCAGCAGCTTAAATAGAGTAGACAGAGCTGGAAACACCATATATTTT. Its protein is CASSLNRVDRAGNTIYF. The full variable domain, in which reference TRBV7-2 and TRBJ1-3 provide the parts outside the CDR3, is GAGVSQSPSNKVTEKGKDVELRCDPISGHTALYWYRQSLGQGLEFLIYFQGNSAPDKSGLPSDRFSAERTGGSVSTLTIQRTQQEDSAVYLCASSLNRVDRAGNTIYFGEGSWLTVV.

V gene TRBV5-4 combines with J gene TRBJ1-6; a possible D gene is TRBD1 (5 bases). Germline CDR1 is SGHNT and CDR2 is YYREEE (reference sequence). The CDR3 extends over 14 amino acids. Trimming removed 2 bases at V and 6 bases at J, with 9 bases between. CDR3 DNA sequence: TGTGCCAGCAGCTTAGGGACTCTTAATTCACCCCTCCACTTT. This encodes CASSLGTLNSPLHF.

The CDR3 coding sequence is TGTGCCAGCAGCTTACCAGGACAGGCCCTCACAGATACGCAGTATTTT. Amino acid sequence: CASSLPGQALTDTQYF. The V call is TRBV7-9, the J call TRBJ2-3; 7 bases match TRBD1. V lost 2 bases and J lost 2; bases outside the gene matches: 7. Germline values: CDR1 SEHNR, CDR2 FQNEAQ (reference sequence). The CDR3 is made up of 16 amino acids.

The chain employs TRBV6-5 and TRBJ2-1; D possibly corresponds to TRBD2 (6 bases). V was clipped by 6 bases and J by 0 bases, with 12 bases between them. This CDR3 comprises 15 residues. Per germline, CDR1 MNHEY and CDR2 SVGAGI. In nucleotides, the CDR3 is TGTGCCAGCAGGAGGGACGGGAGCTCCTACAATGAGCAGTTCTTC. The encoded protein is CASRRDGSSYNEQFF.

The chain carries TRBV27 and TRBJ2-7; 7 bases match TRBD1. With 3 bases clipped from V and 3 bases from J, the junction kept 8 bases outside the gene matches. Germline lookup yields CDR1 MNHEY and CDR2 SMNVEV (reference sequence). There are 15 residues in the CDR3. CDR3 in DNA: TGTGCCAGCAGTTTCCCCCGGGACAGTTACTACGAGCAGTACTTC. As protein: CASSFPRDSYYEQYF.

The chain carries TRBV7-2 and TRBJ1-6; possibly TRBD1 for D (6 bases). CDR1 and CDR2 (germline): SGHTA, FQGNSA. The CDR3 runs to 15 residues. V was clipped by 1 base and J by 13 bases, with 17 bases between them. The CDR3 spells CASSLERGGPYPLHF. Here the CDR3 DNA reads TGTGCCAGCAGCTTAGAGAGGGGGGGCCCGTACCCCCTCCACTTT.

CDR3 nucleotides: TGTGCCAGCAACCTGGTTCGCGGTAACACTGAAGCTTTCTTT. This translates into CASNLVRGNTEAFF. The chain recombines TRBV28 with TRBJ1-1; D is unresolved. V was cut by 7 bases and J by 2 bases, with 14 bases left in between. This CDR3 has 14 amino acids. The germline V gene encodes CDR1 MDHEN and CDR2 SYDVKM.

The rearrangement joins TRBV30 to TRBJ2-7, with TRBD2 identical over 7 bases. CDR1 GTSNPN and CDR2 SVGIG come from the germline V gene (reference sequence). The CDR3 length is 15 residues. J was trimmed by 0 bases and V by 0 bases; bases with no gene match: 5. The CDR3 spells CAWSVFGGSSYEQYF. The CDR3 nucleotides read TGTGCCTGGAGTGTCTTCGGGGGGAGCTCCTACGAGCAGTACTTC.

In this sample, this clone turned up once. The V gene is TRBV30, the J gene TRBJ2-3; TRBD2 is a possible D gene (5 bases). This CDR3 has 15 residues. V was cut by 3 bases and J by 6 bases, with 19 bases left in between. In germline, CDR1 is GTSNPN, CDR2 SVGIG (reference sequence). DNA for the CDR3: TGTGCCTGGAGGGGAGATATAGGACTCACGGATACGCAGTATTTT. As protein: CAWRGDIGLTDTQYF. The full variable domain, its missing parts supplied by reference TRBV30 and TRBJ2-3, is SQTIHQWPATLVQPVGSPLSLECTVEGTSNPNLYWYRQAAGRGLQLLFYSVGIGQISSEVPQNLSASRPQDRQFILSSKKLLLSDSGFYLCAWRGDIGLTDTQYFGPGTRLTVL.

V and J are TRBV19 and TRBJ1-2; D not certain. The CDR3 runs to 16 residues. CDR1 and CDR2 (germline): LNHDA, SQIVND (reference sequence). Between the trimmed V and J ends, which lost 1 base and 1 base, there was a span of 13 bases. CDR3 bases: TGTGCCAGTAGTATAGGCCGTTTGCTATATAACTATGGCTACACCTTC. This translates into CASSIGRLLYNYGYTF.

J is TRBJ2-1 and V is TRBV9; TRBD2 agrees at 8 bases. With V trimmed by 4 bases and J by 4 bases, 13 bases remained unmatched. The germline V gene has CDR1 SGDLS and CDR2 YYNGEE. The CDR3 sequence is 17 residues long. This CDR3 reads CASSQLSGGVTYNEQFF. As DNA, the CDR3 is TGTGCCAGCAGCCAACTGAGCGGGGGCGTTACTTACAATGAGCAGTTCTTC.

V gene TRBV6-4 combines with J gene TRBJ2-7, with TRBD1 matching 9 bases. This CDR3 is 15 amino acids long. J gave up 3 bases and V 3 bases, and 6 bases lay outside the gene matches. CDR1 and CDR2 (germline): MRHNA, SNTAGT. The CDR3 is CASSEETGGGYEQYF. Here the CDR3 DNA reads TGTGCCAGCAGTGAGGAGACAGGGGGGGGCTACGAGCAGTACTTC.

A few counts support this clone. This chain connects TRBV6-5 to TRBJ1-2; D may be TRBD1 (5 bases). The germline V and J ends were trimmed by 7 bases and 4 bases, with 10 bases remaining between them. Germline V gene lookup returns CDR1 MNHEY and CDR2 SVGAGI. The CDR3 has 12 amino acids. The CDR3 DNA sequence: TGTGCCAGCACCCAGGGTGGCTATGGCTACACCTTC. Its protein is CASTQGGYGYTF.